Listed here are 28 T cell receptor beta chains from one sample, sequenced in a study of blood T cell repertoires in COVID-19. Measured with immunoSEQ multiplex PCR; TCRdb has only the in-frame clones, and not every one. The top ten hold approximately 2.5% of the sample, which has under 200,000 clones, 84% seen once. The specimen was peripheral blood. These TCRs come from a human donor with acute or convalescent COVID-19. The donor label of this sample is uncertain.

Ten or more counts support this clone. The CDR3 nucleotides read TGTGCCAGCGGGGCGGGCGGGGGCAATCAGCCCCAGCATTTT. Translation gives CASGAGGGNQPQHF. The J gene is TRBJ1-5, the V gene TRBV2, with D possibly TRBD1 on 5 matching bases. Germline V lookup: CDR1 SNHLY, CDR2 FYNNEI. The CDR3 is made up of 14 amino acids. The V and J ends lost 8 bases and 2 bases respectively, with 13 bases between them.

The V and J genes are TRBV7-2 and TRBJ1-1, with D possibly matching TRBD1 (5 bases). The CDR3 is 16 residues long. V lost 5 bases, J lost 0 bases, and 16 bases lay in between. In germline, CDR1 is SGHTA, CDR2 FQGNSA. CDR3 sequence (DNA): TGTGCCAGCAGCCTCAAAAGGGGATTAGTGAACACTGAAGCTTTCTTT. Amino acids: CASSLKRGLVNTEAFF.

The rearrangement uses TRBV5-1 and TRBJ1-4; maybe TRBD1 (6 bases). Germline CDR1 is SGHRS and CDR2 is YFSETQ. The CDR3 covers 16 residues. Trimming stripped 4 bases from V and 1 base from J, with 14 bases between. The CDR3 bases are TGCGCCAGCAGCGAACAGGGAGACGGAACTAATGAAAAACTGTTTTTT. This codes for CASSEQGDGTNEKLFF.

A single count supports this clone. The gene calls are TRBV6-5 and TRBJ2-3; the D is unclear. The germline V and J ends were trimmed by 0 bases and 0 bases, with 10 bases remaining between them. From germline, CDR1 is MNHEY and CDR2 SVGAGI. The CDR3 runs 16 residues. The CDR3 loop is CASSYSAGSSTDTQYF. In nucleotides, the CDR3 is TGTGCCAGCAGTTACTCGGCAGGTTCTAGCACAGATACGCAGTATTTT.

There are a few counts of this clone. This chain uses TRBV2 with TRBJ1-3, with D possibly TRBD1 on 5 matching bases. Germline CDR1 reads SNHLY; CDR2 reads FYNNEI. Trimming took off 2 bases at V and 9 bases at J, with 14 bases between the two ends. The CDR3 runs 14 residues. For the CDR3, the DNA is TGTGCCAGCAGTGAACCGGGGGAAGGTACCACCATATATTTT. Protein product: CASSEPGEGTTIYF.

The rearrangement uses TRBV5-1 and TRBJ2-3, with a weak D call TRBD2 (5 bases). With 5 bases removed from V and 0 bases from J, the gap between germline ends came to 16 bases. CDR1 is SGHRS and CDR2 is YFSETQ in the germline V gene. The length of the CDR3 is 16 residues. CDR3 nucleotide sequence: TGCGCCAGCAGTCCCGGCGGCGGGCCTAGCACAGATACGCAGTATTTT. Protein product: CASSPGGGPSTDTQYF.

The V call is TRBV5-4, the J call TRBJ2-5, with D maybe TRBD2 (6 bases). Germline V lookup: CDR1 SGHNT, CDR2 YYREEE (reference sequence). V shed 0 bases and J shed 7 bases, with 13 bases lying between them. This CDR3 region has 14 residues. CDR3 sequence reads: CASSLAAGLVTQYF. CDR3 coding DNA: TGTGCCAGCAGCTTGGCCGCGGGGCTGGTGACCCAGTACTTC.

This chain uses TRBV7-2 with TRBJ2-7; perhaps TRBD2 as D (7 bases). Germline V lookup: CDR1 SGHTA, CDR2 FQGNSA. The V end lost 10 bases, the J end lost 7 bases, and 20 bases lay between the germline ends. This CDR3 spans 13 amino acids. Here the CDR3 reads CATSVGGPREQYF. As DNA, the CDR3 is TGTGCCACCAGTGTGGGGGGGCCAAGGGAGCAGTACTTC.

This rearrangement joins TRBV10-1 to TRBJ2-1, with D tentatively TRBD2 (5 bases). The CDR3 is made up of 17 amino acids. Germline V gene data show CDR1 as WNHNN and CDR2 as SYGVQD (reference sequence). V was trimmed by 3 bases and J by 0 bases, leaving 15 bases between them. The CDR3 protein is CASSDLGAVSSYNEQFF. CDR3 in DNA: TGCGCCAGCAGTGATCTGGGAGCGGTGAGCTCCTACAATGAGCAGTTCTTC.

The V gene is TRBV11-2, the J gene TRBJ1-1, with TRBD1 as a possible D gene (5 bases). The CDR3 extends over 15 amino acids. The V gene's germline CDR1 is SGHAT and CDR2 FQNNGV. Trimming left V 1 base short and J 0 bases short, with 9 bases between. As DNA, the CDR3 is TGTGCCAGCAGCTTAGCGGCAGGGTTGAACACTGAAGCTTTCTTT. This gives the protein CASSLAAGLNTEAFF.

V is TRBV2 and J is TRBJ2-7; D gene ambiguous. CDR3 size: 11 residues. V was cut by 6 bases and J by 3 bases, with 6 bases left in between. The germline gives CDR1 SNHLY, CDR2 FYNNEI. In DNA, the CDR3 is TGTGCCAGCAGACAAGTCTACGAGCAGTACTTC. Its protein is CASRQVYEQYF.

This chain joins TRBV6-5 and TRBJ1-3; no reliable D call. The CDR3 extends over 13 amino acids. Germline V gene sequence: CDR1 MNHEY, CDR2 SVGAGI. The V gene lost 7 bases and the J gene lost 7 bases, with 14 bases spanning the gap. For the CDR3, the DNA is TGTGCCAGCATTCTGACTGGGGAGAACACCATATATTTT. Its protein product is CASILTGENTIYF.

J is TRBJ2-7 and V is TRBV30, with D possibly TRBD1 on 5 matching bases. The CDR3 loop spans 15 amino acids. Germline lookup yields CDR1 GTSNPN and CDR2 SVGIG (reference sequence). V was clipped by 2 bases and J by 3 bases, with 17 bases between them. CDR3 amino acids: CAWSRIRQGNYEQYF. Here the CDR3 DNA reads TGTGCCTGGAGTAGGATTCGGCAGGGTAACTACGAGCAGTACTTC.

This chain joins TRBV5-1 and TRBJ2-3; 10 bases align to TRBD1. With 2 bases clipped from V and 4 bases from J, the junction kept 4 bases outside the gene matches. CDR1 is SGHRS, CDR2 YFSETQ, per germline. CDR3 length: 15 amino acids. The CDR3 bases are TGCGCCAGCAGCTTCCGGACAGGGGGTGCAGATACGCAGTATTTT. Protein: CASSFRTGGADTQYF.

The sample holds a few counts of this clone. The gene calls are TRBV3-1 (or the pseudogene TRBV3-2) and TRBJ2-1, with 11 positions matching TRBD2. The CDR3 covers 14 residues. CDR1 and CDR2 (germline): LGHDT, YNNKEL (reference sequence). V lost 2 bases to trimming and J lost 7 bases; unmatched junction nucleotides: 1. CDR3 residues: CASSQLAGGNEQFF. CDR3 nucleotides: TGTGCCAGCAGCCAACTAGCGGGAGGAAATGAGCAGTTCTTC.

The chain joins TRBV5-5 to TRBJ1-1; D is uncertain. The CDR3 extends over 15 amino acids. The V gene lost 3 bases and the J gene lost 5 bases, with 17 bases spanning the gap. Germline V gene data show CDR1 as SGHKS and CDR2 as YYEKEE (reference sequence). This chain's CDR3 is CASSSRSIPPTEAFF. As DNA, the CDR3 is TGTGCCAGCAGCTCTAGGTCAATCCCGCCGACTGAAGCTTTCTTT.

The chain uses TRBV25-1 and TRBJ2-3; 11 nucleotides line up with TRBD1. This CDR3 contains 15 residues. The J segment lost 4 bases and the V segment lost 4 bases, leaving 4 bases of the junction unmatched. Germline V gene lookup returns CDR1 MGHDK and CDR2 SYGVNS. The CDR3 is CASSGTGGIPDTQYF. Written as DNA, the CDR3 is TGTGCCAGCAGTGGGACAGGGGGCATCCCAGATACGCAGTATTTT. Filled out from reference TRBV25-1 and TRBJ2-3, the complete variable domain reads EADIYQTPRYLVIGTGKKITLECSQTMGHDKMYWYQQDPGMELHLIHYSYGVNSTEKGDLSSESTVSRIRTEHFPLTLESARPSHTSQYLCASSGTGGIPDTQYFGPGTRLTVL.

The chain employs TRBV7-9 and TRBJ2-7, with D possibly being TRBD1 (6 bases). Between the trimmed V and J ends, which lost 3 bases and 2 bases, there was a span of 8 bases. The germline V gene has CDR1 SEHNR and CDR2 FQNEAQ (reference sequence). The CDR3 is made up of 13 amino acids. The CDR3 here is CASSFRDTYEQYF. The CDR3 nucleotides read TGTGCCAGCAGCTTTAGGGACACCTACGAGCAGTACTTC.

The chain recombines TRBV5-1 with TRBJ2-7; D unclear. Germline V lookup: CDR1 SGHRS, CDR2 YFSETQ. This CDR3 is built from 14 residues. Trimming took 1 base from V and 0 from J, leaving 8 bases between them. CDR3 amino acids: CASSLMVSSYEQYF. CDR3 nucleotides: TGCGCCAGCAGCTTGATGGTCAGCTCCTACGAGCAGTACTTC.

The chain links TRBV19 to TRBJ1-1, with D perhaps TRBD1 (5 bases). Germline assignment: CDR1 LNHDA and CDR2 SQIVND (reference sequence). The CDR3 has 13 residues. The V end lost 6 bases, the J end lost 0 bases, and 8 bases lay between the germline ends. The CDR3 loop is CASRTGMNTEAFF. CDR3 nucleotides: TGTGCCAGTAGAACAGGCATGAACACTGAAGCTTTCTTT.

The table lists this clone with a count of one. The chain carries TRBV6-2 or TRBV6-3 and TRBJ2-1; the match to TRBD1 covers 10 bases. Germline V gene lookup returns CDR1 MNHEY and CDR2 SVGEGT. The V segment lost 2 bases and the J segment 7 bases; nucleotides outside the gene matches: 17. The CDR3 length is 19 residues. In DNA, the CDR3 is TGTGCCAGCAGTTACACCTATTTTTCCGGGACAGGGGTTGGGAATGAGCAGTTCTTC. Translation: CASSYTYFSGTGVGNEQFF.

V and J are TRBV5-1 and TRBJ2-2; unclear D gene. Deletions cut 0 bases from V and 7 bases from J, with 10 bases between. The CDR3 totals 14 residues. Germline V gives CDR1 SGHRS, CDR2 YFSETQ. The CDR3 reads CASSLELGGGELFF. As DNA, the CDR3 is TGCGCCAGCAGCTTGGAACTCGGCGGCGGGGAGCTGTTTTTT.

The rearrangement joins TRBV29-1 to TRBJ2-3, with TRBD2 as a possible D gene (5 bases). This CDR3 is 16 amino acids long. V lost 0 bases and J lost 0, with 13 bases in between. Germline V lookup: CDR1 SQVTM, CDR2 ANQGSEA. The CDR3 DNA follows: TGCAGCGTTGAAGATCCATGGGAGCTCAGCACAGATACGCAGTATTTT. Amino acids: CSVEDPWELSTDTQYF.

The chain joins TRBV7-2 to TRBJ2-3; tentative D call: TRBD2 (5 bases). This CDR3 is 15 amino acids long. Trimming stripped 5 bases from V and 6 bases from J, with 18 bases between. Germline lookup yields CDR1 SGHTA and CDR2 FQGNSA. The CDR3 DNA follows: TGTGCCAGCAGCGGGCCGGCGGGCCTAGCTGATACGCAGTATTTT. This gives the protein CASSGPAGLADTQYF.

This clone has only one observation. J is TRBJ1-5 and V is TRBV4-2; a possible D gene is TRBD1 (6 bases). The germline V and J ends were trimmed by 4 bases and 7 bases, with 17 bases remaining between them. CDR1 and CDR2 (germline): LGHNA, YNFKEQ. The CDR3 is 15 residues long. The DNA of the CDR3 is TGTGCCAGCAGCCTGTGGACAGACCGGCTACAGCCCCAGCATTTT. This translates into CASSLWTDRLQPQHF.

This clone was seen just once. The J gene is TRBJ1-3, the V gene TRBV28; TRBD1 matches at 10 bases. In germline, CDR1 is MDHEN, CDR2 SYDVKM. This CDR3 contains 15 residues. The trim removed 3 bases at V and 3 bases at J, leaving 2 bases unmatched. The CDR3 coding sequence is TGTGCCAGCAGTTTGGACAGGGGGGTTGGAAACACCATATATTTT. Translating it yields CASSLDRGVGNTIYF.

The chain couples TRBV10-1 to TRBJ1-2; tentative D call: TRBD1 (5 bases). The V gene lost 2 bases and the J gene lost 4 bases, with 11 bases spanning the gap. Germline loops: CDR1 WNHNN, CDR2 SYGVQD (reference sequence). The CDR3 covers 14 residues. CDR3 DNA sequence: TGCGCCAGCAGTGAGGTTATAGGGGCCTATGGCTACACCTTC. It codes for CASSEVIGAYGYTF.

This rearrangement joins TRBV30 to TRBJ1-1; 10 bases align to TRBD1. Unmatched junction bases numbered 5, after V lost 0 bases and J lost 1 base. Germline CDR1 reads GTSNPN; CDR2 reads SVGIG (reference sequence). The CDR3 is made up of 16 amino acids. This chain's CDR3 is CAWSVGRTGGNTEAFF. DNA for the CDR3: TGTGCCTGGAGTGTAGGGAGGACAGGGGGGAACACTGAAGCTTTCTTT.